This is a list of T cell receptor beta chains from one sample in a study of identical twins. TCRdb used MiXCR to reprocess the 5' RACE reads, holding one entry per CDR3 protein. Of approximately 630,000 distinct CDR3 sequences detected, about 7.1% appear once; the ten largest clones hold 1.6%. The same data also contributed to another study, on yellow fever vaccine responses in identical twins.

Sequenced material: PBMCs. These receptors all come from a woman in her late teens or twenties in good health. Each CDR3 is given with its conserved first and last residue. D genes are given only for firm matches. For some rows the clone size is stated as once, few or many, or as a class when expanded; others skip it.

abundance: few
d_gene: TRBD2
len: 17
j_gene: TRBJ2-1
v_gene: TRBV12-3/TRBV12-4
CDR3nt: TGTGCCAGCAGTTTAGCGGGGACTAGCGGGGGGTACAATGAGCAGTTCTTC
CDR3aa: CASSLAGTSGGYNEQFF

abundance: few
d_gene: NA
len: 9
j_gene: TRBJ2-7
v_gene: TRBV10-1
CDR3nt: TGCGCCAGAAACTACGAGCAGTACTTC
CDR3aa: CARNYEQYF

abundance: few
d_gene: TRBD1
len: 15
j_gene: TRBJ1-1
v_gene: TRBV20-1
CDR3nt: TGCAGTGCTACTGGACAGGGAGGTATGGACACTGAAGCTTTCTTT
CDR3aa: CSATGQGGMDTEAFF

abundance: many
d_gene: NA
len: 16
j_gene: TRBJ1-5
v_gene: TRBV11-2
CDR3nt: TGTGCCAGCAGCTTAGGGGCGGGGTCCGGAAATCAGCCCCAGCATTTT
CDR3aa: CASSLGAGSGNQPQHF

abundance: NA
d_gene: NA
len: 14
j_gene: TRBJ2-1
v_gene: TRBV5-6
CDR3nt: TGTGCCAGCAGCTTGGTGCTAGCCGCCAATGAGCAGTTCTTC
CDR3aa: CASSLVLAANEQFF

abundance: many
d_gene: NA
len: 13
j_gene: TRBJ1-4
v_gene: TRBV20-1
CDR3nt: TGCAGTGCTAGTTACGGAACTAATGAAAAACTGTTTTTT
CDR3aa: CSASYGTNEKLFF

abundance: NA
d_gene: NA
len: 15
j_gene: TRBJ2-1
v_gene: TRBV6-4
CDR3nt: TGTGCCAGCAGTGACGAGGGCAGGAGTCGGCGCGAGCAGTTCTTC
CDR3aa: CASSDEGRSRREQFF

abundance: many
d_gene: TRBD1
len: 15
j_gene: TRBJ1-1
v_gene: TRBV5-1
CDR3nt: TGCGCCAGCAGCTTGGCACCGGGACAGGGGACTGAAGCTTTCTTT
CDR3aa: CASSLAPGQGTEAFF

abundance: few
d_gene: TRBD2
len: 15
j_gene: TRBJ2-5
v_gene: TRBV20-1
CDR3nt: TGCAGTGCTAGAATCGGTACGGGGGGACAAGAGACCCAGTACTTC
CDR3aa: CSARIGTGGQETQYF

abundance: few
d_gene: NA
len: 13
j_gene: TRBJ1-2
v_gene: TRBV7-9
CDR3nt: TGTGCCAGCAGCCCTTTGGAGTCGGGAGGCTACACCTTC
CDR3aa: CASSPLESGGYTF

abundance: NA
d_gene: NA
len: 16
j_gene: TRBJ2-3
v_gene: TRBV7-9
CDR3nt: TGTGCCAGCAGCTTCAAGTGGGGGGGCCAGACAGATACGCAGTATTTT
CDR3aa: CASSFKWGGQTDTQYF

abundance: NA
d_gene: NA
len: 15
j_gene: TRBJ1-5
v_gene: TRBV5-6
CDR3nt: TGTGCCAGCAGCTTGATGTCAGGCTACAATCAGCCCCAGCATTTT
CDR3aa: CASSLMSGYNQPQHF

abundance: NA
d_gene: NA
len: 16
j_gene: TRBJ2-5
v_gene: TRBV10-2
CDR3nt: TGCGCCAGCAGTCCCACTCTTAGTGGGGGCGGGAAGACCCAGTACTTC
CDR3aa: CASSPTLSGGGKTQYF

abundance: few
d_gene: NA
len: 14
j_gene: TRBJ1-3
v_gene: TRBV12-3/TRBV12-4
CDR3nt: TGTGCCAGCAGTTTTGAAGGGGTTACAAACACCATATATTTT
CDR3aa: CASSFEGVTNTIYF

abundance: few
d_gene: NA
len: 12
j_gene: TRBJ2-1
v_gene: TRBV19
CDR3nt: TGTCAGGAAGGGCCTCCGCCCAATGAGCAGTTCTTC
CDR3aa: CQEGPPPNEQFF

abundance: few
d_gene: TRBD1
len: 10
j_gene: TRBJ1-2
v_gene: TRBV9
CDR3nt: TGTGCCAGCAAGGGGGCTGGCTACACCTTC
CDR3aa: CASKGAGYTF

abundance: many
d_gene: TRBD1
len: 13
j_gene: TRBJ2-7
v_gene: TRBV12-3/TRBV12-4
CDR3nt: TGTGCCAGCAGTTCCCGGGACAGGGACGAGCAGTACTTC
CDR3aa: CASSSRDRDEQYF

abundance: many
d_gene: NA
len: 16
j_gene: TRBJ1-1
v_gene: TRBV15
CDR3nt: TGTGCCACCAGCAGAGATAAGGCAGCCCGCCCACCCAGGGCTTTCTTT
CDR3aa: CATSRDKAARPPRAFF

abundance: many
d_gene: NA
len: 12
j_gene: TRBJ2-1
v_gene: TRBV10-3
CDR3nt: TGTGCCATCCGGTCGGAGAACAATGAGCAGTTCTTC
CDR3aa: CAIRSENNEQFF